This T cell receptor beta chain derives from a study of molecular identifiers for immune sequencing clone quantification. Overall study findings and caveats: Among 800,000 to 1,000,000 naive cells, spiked Jurkat TCR RNA from a single cell was reportedly detectable.

Sorting defined naive CD8 T cells as CD8+CD4-CCR7+CD45RA+. TCRdb independently ran MiXCR on the PCR reads; one entry per CDR3 protein. The sample records approximately 630,000 distinct CDR3 sequences, about 25% being singletons. V lost 7 bases and J lost 3; bases outside the gene matches: 1. This CDR3 spans 14 amino acids. Per germline, CDR1 KGHDR and CDR2 SFDVKD. In regard to this clonotype: What it recognizes is unknown.

This receptor was taken from a human donor in good health. Some libraries in this study had Jurkat cell RNA spiked in. The gene calls are TRBV24-1 and TRBJ2-1; 11 bases map to TRBD2. Input material: naive CD8+ T cells from blood, with Jurkat cell RNA spiked in. Indicated subset: FACS-sorted CD8+CD4-CCR7+CD45RA+ naive T cells. The CDR3 nucleotides read TGTGCCACCAGCGGACTAGCGGGCTACAATGAGCAGTTCTTC. As protein: CATSGLAGYNEQFF.